This T cell receptor beta chain comes out of a study of blood T cell repertoires in COVID-19. In the study overall: Material from acute and convalescent COVID-19 was sourced from the United States, Italy and Spain. T cells, B-cell-depleted T cells, or PBMCs provided the cDNA or gDNA that served as material.

Authors' processing steps: Amplification of reference gene primers was used by the study to estimate nucleated cell counts. The assay was immunoSEQ multiplex PCR, and TCRdb's table has in-frame clones only and misses some. The D gene and trimming were derived from the DNA, and the V and J assignments and clone size from that table. The sample records about 190,000 clones, 80% to 85% being singletons. The CDR3 has 15 amino acids. Trimming removed 6 bases at V and 0 bases at J, with 14 bases between. Germline V gene data show CDR1 as SEHNR and CDR2 as FQNEAQ (reference sequence). The chain couples TRBV7-9 to TRBJ1-1; D ambiguous. What was sequenced was peripheral blood. This TCR came from a human donor in a cohort sampled during active COVID-19. Written as DNA, the CDR3 is TGTGCCAGCAGTTCGGAGGGCCTCATGAACACTGAAGCTTTCTTT. Protein: CASSSEGLMNTEAFF.